These T cell receptor beta chains were read from a single sample in a study of blood T cell repertoires in COVID-19. The data were produced by immunoSEQ multiplex PCR, yet TCRdb's version contains in-frame clones alone and is incomplete. The table has approximately 250,000 clones, 86% seen once. The sequenced sample was peripheral blood. Receptors originate from a man younger than 45 with active or convalescent COVID-19. Both conserved end residues are part of each CDR3. D genes are given only for firm matches.

v_gene	d_gene	j_gene	CDR3aa	CDR3nt
TRBV10-2	TRBD1	TRBJ1-1	CASTEFGTGSVSTEAFF	TGCGCCAGCACCGAATTCGGGACAGGGAGTGTAAGCACTGAAGCTTTCTTT
TRBV7-9	TRBD1	TRBJ1-5	CASSDKGATQPQHF	TGTGCCAGCAGCGACAAGGGGGCTACTCAGCCCCAGCATTTT
TRBV5-1	TRBD1	TRBJ2-7	CASSLGQGRRYEQYF	TGCGCCAGCAGCTTGGGACAGGGTAGAAGGTACGAGCAGTACTTC
TRBV15	TRBD2	TRBJ2-3	CATSRPWGAGGNTDTQYF	TGTGCCACCAGCCGACCTTGGGGAGCGGGGGGGAACACAGATACGCAGTATTTT
TRBV7-3	TRBD2	TRBJ2-3	CASSSRLAADTQYF	TGTGCCAGCAGCTCGCGACTAGCCGCAGATACGCAGTATTTT
TRBV6-5	.	TRBJ1-2	CASSYHGGYTF	TGTGCCAGCAGTTACCACGGTGGCTACACCTTC
TRBV18	TRBD1	TRBJ1-5	CASSPSPGTGGQPQHF	TGTGCCAGCTCACCATCTCCCGGGACAGGAGGACAGCCCCAGCATTTT
TRBV30	.	TRBJ2-7	CAGIERGKSYEQYF	TGTGCCGGGATTGAGAGGGGGAAATCCTACGAGCAGTACTTC
TRBV5-8	.	TRBJ1-5	CASSSPTGLRWAQPQHF	TGTGCCAGCAGCTCTCCGACAGGATTAAGGTGGGCCCAGCCCCAGCATTTT
TRBV27	.	TRBJ2-1	CASSLFPPGATYNEQFF	TGTGCCAGCAGTTTATTCCCACCAGGGGCCACTTACAATGAGCAGTTCTTC
TRBV19	TRBD1	TRBJ1-2	CASSIPGTANYGYTF	TGTGCCAGTAGTATCCCCGGGACAGCTAACTATGGCTACACCTTC